This entry lists 12 T cell receptor beta chains sequenced from one sample in a study of early stage breast cancer tumors. Measured with immunoSEQ multiplex PCR; TCRdb has only the in-frame clones, and not every one. Found here are approximately 17,000 clones, 83% of them singletons; the top ten hold approximately 1.8%. Sequenced: blood. Receptors were obtained from a person in their 70s with breast cancer.

This clone was recorded once. The chain is built from TRBV5-5 and TRBJ1-2; a weak D match, TRBD1 (5 bases). Germline CDR1 SGHKS, CDR2 YYEKEE (reference sequence). The CDR3 has 15 residues. V lost 4 bases and J 0 bases, leaving 13 bases between the germline ends. The CDR3 DNA follows: TGTGCCAGCAGCATGCAGGGAGGAGCTAACTATGGCTACACCTTC. It encodes CASSMQGGANYGYTF.

V and J are TRBV7-9 and TRBJ1-2; 7 bases map to TRBD1. V trimming: 6 bases; J trimming: 5 bases; junction bases outside the gene matches: 6. Germline V gene lookup returns CDR1 SEHNR and CDR2 FQNEAQ (reference sequence). This CDR3 is 13 amino acids long. The chain's CDR3 is CASSPGQEYGYTF. The CDR3 DNA sequence: TGTGCCAGCAGTCCAGGACAGGAATATGGCTACACCTTC.

In its sample, this clone was seen a few times. The chain combines TRBV2 with TRBJ1-1; 7 nucleotides line up with TRBD1. The CDR3 has 14 amino acids. J gave up 4 bases and V 5 bases, and 7 bases lay outside the gene matches. CDR1 SNHLY and CDR2 FYNNEI come from the germline V gene. The CDR3 DNA reads TGTGCCAGCAGTACCACAGGGGTTGGCACTGAAGCTTTCTTT. It codes for CASSTTGVGTEAFF.

The chain joins TRBV7-3 to TRBJ2-7; the match to TRBD1 covers 10 bases. The CDR3 consists of 15 residues. Per germline, CDR1 SGHTA and CDR2 FQGTGA. V lost 0 bases and J lost 2; bases outside the gene matches: 1. The CDR3 DNA is TGTGCCAGCAGCTTAACCGGGACAGGGGCCTACGAGCAGTACTTC. It specifies CASSLTGTGAYEQYF.

The gene calls are TRBV7-3 and TRBJ1-4; D is perhaps TRBD1 (6 bases). The V and J ends lost 5 bases and 4 bases respectively, with 17 bases between them. The length of the CDR3 is 16 residues. Per the germline V gene, CDR1 is SGHTA and CDR2 is FQGTGA. The CDR3 sequence: CASSRGTRGDNEKLFF. The DNA for the CDR3 is TGTGCCAGCAGCCGAGGGACAAGAGGGGATAATGAAAAACTGTTTTTT.

The V and J genes are TRBV18 and TRBJ2-3; 9 nucleotides align to TRBD1. Germline values: CDR1 KGHSH, CDR2 LQKENI. The CDR3 covers 15 residues. V gave up 2 bases and J gave up 7 bases; unmatched junction bases: 7. As DNA, the CDR3 is TGTGCCAGCTCACCATTAGGACAGGGGATAAATACGCAGTATTTT. Translated: CASSPLGQGINTQYF. Full variable domain (rest looked up from reference TRBV18 and TRBJ2-3): NAGVMQNPRHLVRRRGQEARLRCSPMKGHSHVYWYRQLPEEGLKFMVYLQKENIIDESGMPKERFSAEFPKEGPSILRIQQVVRGDSAAYFCASSPLGQGINTQYFGPGTRLTVL.

The chain carries TRBV6-1 and TRBJ1-1; D uncertain. CDR1 is MNHNS, CDR2 SASEGT, per germline. The CDR3 is made up of 13 amino acids. The V end was cut by 7 bases, the J end by 5 bases, with 14 bases between. CDR3 in amino acids: CASTPLRRTEAFF. The CDR3 nucleotides read TGTGCCAGCACCCCCCTCAGGAGGACTGAAGCTTTCTTT.

This chain joins TRBV6-6 and TRBJ2-1; a weak D match, TRBD2 (7 bases). The germline V gene has CDR1 MNHNY and CDR2 SVGAGI (reference sequence). The CDR3 extends over 14 amino acids. V lost 7 bases and J lost 6, with 16 bases in between. The CDR3 spells CASKGGNRRNEQFF. The CDR3 DNA is TGTGCCAGCAAGGGGGGGAACCGGCGCAATGAGCAGTTCTTC.

V and J are TRBV4-3 and TRBJ1-2; 10 bases fit TRBD1. Germline V lookup: CDR1 LGHNA, CDR2 YSLEER. V shed 4 bases and J 4 bases; nucleotides not matched to a gene: 6. The CDR3 consists of 15 residues. CDR3 loop: CASSRGQGSAYGYTF. CDR3 sequence (DNA): TGCGCCAGCAGCCGGGGACAGGGGTCTGCCTATGGCTACACCTTC.

The genes are TRBV18 and TRBJ2-7; 7 bases match TRBD1. The CDR3 covers 15 residues. The germline CDR1 and CDR2 sequences are KGHSH and LQKENI. V trimming: 6 bases; J trimming: 0 bases; junction bases outside the gene matches: 8. The CDR3 loop reads CASSRTGTSSYEQYF. DNA of the CDR3: TGTGCCAGCTCGCGGACAGGAACGAGCTCCTACGAGCAGTACTTC.

The chain links TRBV27 to TRBJ2-7, with TRBD1 identical over 12 bases. The CDR3 extends over 17 amino acids. With 5 bases clipped from V and 4 bases from J, the junction kept 12 bases outside the gene matches. CDR1 and CDR2 from the germline V gene are MNHEY and SMNVEV (reference sequence). Written as DNA, the CDR3 is TGTGCCAGCAGTCCCCTGGACGGGACAGGGGGCGTTTACGAGCAGTACTTC. Residues: CASSPLDGTGGVYEQYF.

The rearrangement uses TRBV27 and TRBJ2-2, with TRBD2 identical over 9 bases. J lost 6 bases, V lost 6 bases, and 8 bases had no gene match. CDR1 MNHEY and CDR2 SMNVEV come from the germline V gene (reference sequence). The CDR3 contains 15 residues. The CDR3 here is CASRLGLAGSGELFF. The CDR3 DNA is TGTGCCAGCAGGCTAGGTCTAGCGGGGTCCGGGGAGCTGTTTTTT.